This TCR beta chain was identified during a study of blood T cell repertoires in COVID-19. Overall study: Sources were T cells, B-cell-depleted T cells, or PBMCs; the material itself was cDNA or gDNA.

TCRdb keeps only in-frame clones here, not all; method: immunoSEQ multiplex PCR. The sample lists roughly 130,000 clones; approximately 89% were seen once. The source material was peripheral blood. This TCR came from a woman in her fifties or sixties with acute or convalescent COVID-19.

CDR3: CASSSNRGGGGYTF. CDR3 DNA sequence: TGTGCCAGCAGCTCCAACCGTGGCGGAGGTGGCTACACCTTC. The V gene is TRBV7-8, the J gene TRBJ1-2; D unresolved. CDR3 length: 14 amino acids. Germline V gene lookup returns CDR1 SGHVS and CDR2 FQNEAQ. V shed 4 bases and J shed 7 bases, with 16 bases lying between them. The full variable domain, in which reference TRBV7-8 and TRBJ1-2 provide the parts outside the CDR3, is GAGVSQSPRYKVAKRGQDVALRCDPISGHVSLFWYQQALGQGPEFLTYFQNEAQLDKSGLPSDRFFAERPEGSVSTLKIQRTQQEDSAVYLCASSSNRGGGGYTFGSGTRLTVV.